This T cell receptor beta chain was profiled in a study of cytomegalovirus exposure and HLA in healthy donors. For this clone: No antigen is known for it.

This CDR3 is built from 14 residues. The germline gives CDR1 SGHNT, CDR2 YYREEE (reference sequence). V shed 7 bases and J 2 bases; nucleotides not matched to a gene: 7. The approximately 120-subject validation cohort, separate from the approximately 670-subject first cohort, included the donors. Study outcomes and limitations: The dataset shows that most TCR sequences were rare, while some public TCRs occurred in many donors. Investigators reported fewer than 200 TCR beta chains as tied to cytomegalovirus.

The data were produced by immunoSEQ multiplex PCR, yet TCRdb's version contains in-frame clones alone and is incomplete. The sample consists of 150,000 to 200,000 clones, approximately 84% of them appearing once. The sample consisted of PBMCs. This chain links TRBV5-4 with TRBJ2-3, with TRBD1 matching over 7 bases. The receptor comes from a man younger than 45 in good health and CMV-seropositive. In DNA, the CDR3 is TGTGCCAGCCACACAGGGGTCCCCACAGATACGCAGTATTTT. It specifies CASHTGVPTDTQYF.